This T cell receptor (beta chain) was obtained from a study of blood T cells in healthy people across ages. Per-sample yields of isolated PBMCs were at least 6.5 million. For the second PCR, which ran for about 7 to 12 cycles, a sample-barcoded 5' primer and a J-beta primer mix were used. Tags on each cDNA molecule came from a template-switch adaptor with 12 random nucleotides. Each CDR3 protein gets one entry after TCRdb re-called the 5' RACE reads with MiXCR. The sample includes about 1.4 million distinct CDR3 sequences, 55% to 75% seen only once; the top ten take 6.7%. Source material: blood. The receptor comes from a young man in good health.

The CDR3 loop reads CASSPHHDRVAGEPGELFF. DNA for the CDR3: TGTGCCAGCAGCCCACACCACGATAGAGTAGCGGGAGAGCCCGGGGAGCTGTTTTTT. J is TRBJ2-2 and V is TRBV3-1, with TRBD2 matching 9 bases. The V gene end was trimmed by 4 bases and the J gene end by 6 bases; junction bases not matched to a gene: 18. The CDR3 length is 19 residues. In germline, CDR1 is LGHDT, CDR2 YNNKEL (reference sequence).